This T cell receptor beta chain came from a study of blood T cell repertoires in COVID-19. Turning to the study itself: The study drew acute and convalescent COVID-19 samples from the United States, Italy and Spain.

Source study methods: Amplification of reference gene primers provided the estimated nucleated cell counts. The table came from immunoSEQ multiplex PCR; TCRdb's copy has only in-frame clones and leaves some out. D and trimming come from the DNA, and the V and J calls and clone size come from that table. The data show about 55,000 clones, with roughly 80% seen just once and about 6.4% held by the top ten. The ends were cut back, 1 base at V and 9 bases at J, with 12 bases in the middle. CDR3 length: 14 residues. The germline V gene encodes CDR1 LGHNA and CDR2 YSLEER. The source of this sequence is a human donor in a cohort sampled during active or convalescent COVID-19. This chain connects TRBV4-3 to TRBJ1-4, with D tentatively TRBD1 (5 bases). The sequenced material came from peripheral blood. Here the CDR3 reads CASSQARERKKLFF. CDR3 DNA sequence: TGCGCCAGCAGCCAAGCCAGGGAAAGGAAAAAACTGTTTTTT.